The entry below gives a single T cell receptor beta chain sequence along with its context. What it recognizes is unknown. The sample is drawn from a study of cytomegalovirus exposure and HLA in healthy donors. The study, taken as a whole, reports: In a later analysis, parvovirus B19, influenza, CMV and Epstein-Barr virus appeared linked to several top co-occurrence clusters. Roughly uniform sequencing depth across donors was assumed, possibly incorrectly.

This PCR relied on a set of 60 Vbeta primers and 13 Jbeta primers. Sequenced by immunoSEQ multiplex PCR; TCRdb stores in-frame clones only, minus some. The repertoire consists of some 200,000 clones, with just under 85% occurring once and the leading ten covering around 0.57%. The CDR3 sequence is 16 residues long. Per germline, CDR1 LNHDA and CDR2 SQIVND (reference sequence). V was pared by 3 bases and J by 1 base, with 13 bases between. The TCR originated in a woman aged 40-49 years in good health and CMV-seronegative. The sample was PBMCs. The chain uses TRBV19 and TRBJ1-3; weak D call: TRBD1 (5 bases). The CDR3 loop reads CASSMTLRGSGNTIYF. In DNA, the CDR3 is TGTGCCAGTAGTATGACATTAAGGGGTTCTGGAAACACCATATATTTT.